This TCR beta chain comes out of a study of a mutant IDH1 vaccine in newly diagnosed glioma. Study context: Those enrolled had earlier been treated with radiotherapy, temozolomide, or both, mostly both. Regarding the study as a whole: Pseudoprogression showed no apparent link to changes in top peripheral T cell clonotypes. Patients mounted vaccine-induced immune responses in 93.3% of cases.

About this clone itself: Antigen: not known.

Sequencing was performed with immunoSEQ multiplex PCR; in TCRdb, only in-frame clones are kept and a portion is missing. This table holds 25,000 to 35,000 clones, around nine tenths found once. Regarding time point: baseline, week 1 (first vaccination visit). Treatment in this sample: pre-vaccination baseline after standard-of-care therapy. Donor diagnoses consisted of new WHO grade 3 or 4 IDH1-mutant, ATRX-lost astrocytomas. Germline CDR1 reads SNHLY; CDR2 reads FYNNEI. V shed 0 bases and J shed 6 bases, with 12 bases lying between them. The CDR3 extends over 16 amino acids. The chain carries TRBV2 and TRBJ1-6; D possibly corresponds to TRBD1 (6 bases). Sequenced here: PBMCs, sampled from a glioma patient treated with radiotherapy, temozolomide or both. This sequence was found in a woman between 40 and 55 years old with glioma. The CDR3 DNA follows: TGTGCCAGCAGTGAAGCCTCGACAGGCCCTAATTCACCCCTCCACTTT. The encoded protein is CASSEASTGPNSPLHF.